Detailed here is one T cell receptor beta chain. What it binds is not known. Germline and junction disagree at one end, which may indicate a read error. Addition of a universal primer site occurred through template switching, and cDNA carried unique molecular identifiers. TCRdb reanalysed the 5' RACE reads using MiXCR and keeps one entry per CDR3 protein. The sample lists approximately 1.8 million distinct CDR3 sequences, around 33% occurring once. The data are from a study of identical twins. Regarding the study as a whole: Partly confounded zero-insertion analyses could result from invariant MAIT and iNKT cells.

Sequenced sample: cord blood. This receptor was obtained from a newborn girl in good health.

CDR3 residues: CSARVGGGRSTDTQYF. Here the CDR3 DNA reads TGCAGTGCTAGAGTAGGCGGCGGGAGGTCCACAGACACGCAGTATTTT. This chain uses TRBV20-1 with TRBJ2-3, with 8 bases matching TRBD2. The CDR3 consists of 16 residues. The germline V gene encodes CDR1 DFQATT and CDR2 SNEGSKA (reference sequence).